Each of the 11 T cell receptor beta chains below was sequenced from the same sample in a study of cytomegalovirus exposure and HLA in healthy donors. Amplification used 60 Vbeta primers and 13 Jbeta primers. Clones were read by immunoSEQ multiplex PCR, and TCRdb kept only the in-frame ones, dropping some. The repertoire holds about 190,000 clones, with approximately 86% as singletons. Sequencing input: PBMCs. The origin of the receptors is a woman between 18 and 29 years old in good health and CMV-seronegative.

Only a few counts were recorded for this clone. V gene TRBV7-9 combines with J gene TRBJ2-5; 9 nucleotides agree with TRBD2. The germline V gene encodes CDR1 SEHNR and CDR2 FQNEAQ (reference sequence). The CDR3 totals 17 residues. J lost 3 bases, V lost 5 bases, and 13 bases had no gene match. Here the CDR3 DNA reads TGTGCCAGCAGCCCCACCCCGGCGGGGGGGCCGGAAGAGACCCAGTACTTC. It yields the protein CASSPTPAGGPEETQYF.

Notes on this clone: This sample also contains other DNA sequences that code for the same CDR3. V usage is TRBV7-2 and J usage is TRBJ1-1, with D possibly matching TRBD1 (5 bases). This CDR3 comprises 13 residues. Germline V lookup: CDR1 SGHTA, CDR2 FQGNSA. V lost 4 bases and J lost 0, with 6 bases in between. The CDR3 DNA reads TGTGCCAGCAGCTCAGGGATGAACACTGAAGCTTTCTTT. Protein product: CASSSGMNTEAFF.

This sequence joins TRBV4-1 and TRBJ2-5; D gene unclear. CDR3 length: 15 residues. V was trimmed by 4 bases and J by 3 bases, leaving 15 bases between them. Germline V lookup: CDR1 MGHRA, CDR2 YSYEKL. In DNA form, the CDR3 reads TGCGCCAGCAGCCTACGCACGAGCAAAGAAGAGACCCAGTACTTC. As protein: CASSLRTSKEETQYF.

This chain links TRBV5-4 with TRBJ2-3, with 8 nucleotides matching TRBD2. There are 13 residues in the CDR3. V dropped 4 bases and J dropped 10; count of bases not matched to a gene: 8. CDR1 and CDR2 from the germline V gene are SGHNT and YYREEE (reference sequence). The CDR3 nucleotides are TGTGCCAGCAGCCCGCGGGGGGCCGTCCCGCAGTATTTT. Encoded protein: CASSPRGAVPQYF. The complete variable domain, with remaining parts taken from reference TRBV5-4 and TRBJ2-3, reads ETGVTQSPTHLIKTRGQQVTLRCSSQSGHNTVSWYQQALGQGPQFIFQYYREEENGRGNFPPRFSGLQFPNYSSELNVNALELDDSALYLCASSPRGAVPQYFGPGTRLTVL.

This chain links TRBV11-3 with TRBJ2-2, with 9 bases that match TRBD1. This CDR3 is 17 amino acids long. Trimming at V came to 5 bases and at J to 2 bases, leaving 9 bases not matched to a gene. Germline values: CDR1 SGHNT, CDR2 YENEEA. The CDR3 region is CASSPEDRGYNTGELFF. The CDR3 DNA reads as TGTGCCAGCAGCCCTGAGGACAGGGGTTATAACACCGGGGAGCTGTTTTTT.

This clone was seen only a few times. The V and J genes are TRBV29-1 and TRBJ1-1; 9 bases map to TRBD1. The germline CDR1 and CDR2 sequences are SQVTM and ANQGSEA. The CDR3 has 13 amino acids. Germline trimming cut 2 bases from V and 4 bases from J; bases unmatched to any gene: 2. Here the CDR3 reads CSVESDRGTEAFF. CDR3 nucleotides: TGCAGCGTTGAATCGGACAGGGGCACTGAAGCTTTCTTT.

This clone was detected only a few times. The V call is TRBV14, the J call TRBJ2-1; TRBD2 matches 8 bases. This CDR3 has 16 amino acids. The V segment lost 4 bases and the J segment 2 bases; nucleotides outside the gene matches: 7. Germline CDR1 reads SGHDN; CDR2 reads FVKESK. CDR3 DNA sequence: TGTGCCAGCAGCCCACTTTCGGGGGGGCCCTACAATGAGCAGTTCTTC. It translates to CASSPLSGGPYNEQFF.

This clone was recorded only once. The V and J genes are TRBV27 and TRBJ2-7, with 11 bases matching TRBD1. Germline trimming cut 2 bases from V and 5 bases from J; bases unmatched to any gene: 2. The CDR3 contains 14 residues. Per the germline V gene, CDR1 is MNHEY and CDR2 is SMNVEV (reference sequence). CDR3 region: CASSLGQGAHEQYF. CDR3 bases: TGTGCCAGCAGTTTAGGACAGGGGGCCCACGAGCAGTACTTC.

The V gene is TRBV5-1, the J gene TRBJ2-3; a possible D gene is TRBD1 (5 bases). Germline CDR1 SGHRS, CDR2 YFSETQ. Trimming shortened V by 2 bases and J by 2 bases, and 24 bases separated the two germline ends. This CDR3 is 19 amino acids long. The CDR3 protein is CASSFGRTPSFSSTDTQYF. CDR3 nucleotide sequence: TGCGCCAGCAGCTTTGGTCGGACACCGAGTTTCAGTTCCACAGATACGCAGTATTTT.

This chain connects TRBV2 to TRBJ2-3, with 11 bases matching TRBD2. Germline V gene lookup returns CDR1 SNHLY and CDR2 FYNNEI. Losses at the gene ends were 7 bases for V and 4 bases for J; bases not matched to a gene: 7. This CDR3 comprises 15 residues. The CDR3 coding sequence is TGTGCCAGCACCTTGACTAGCGGGGCAGCAGATACGCAGTATTTT. Translated: CASTLTSGAADTQYF.

This sequence joins TRBV6-1 and TRBJ2-5, with D perhaps TRBD2 (5 bases). The V gene lost 3 bases and the J gene lost 7 bases, with 15 bases spanning the gap. Germline CDR1 is MNHNS and CDR2 is SASEGT. The length of the CDR3 is 14 residues. The CDR3 sequence is CASSDLGVPGTQYF. CDR3 DNA sequence: TGTGCCAGCAGTGACCTCGGGGTTCCGGGGACCCAGTACTTC.